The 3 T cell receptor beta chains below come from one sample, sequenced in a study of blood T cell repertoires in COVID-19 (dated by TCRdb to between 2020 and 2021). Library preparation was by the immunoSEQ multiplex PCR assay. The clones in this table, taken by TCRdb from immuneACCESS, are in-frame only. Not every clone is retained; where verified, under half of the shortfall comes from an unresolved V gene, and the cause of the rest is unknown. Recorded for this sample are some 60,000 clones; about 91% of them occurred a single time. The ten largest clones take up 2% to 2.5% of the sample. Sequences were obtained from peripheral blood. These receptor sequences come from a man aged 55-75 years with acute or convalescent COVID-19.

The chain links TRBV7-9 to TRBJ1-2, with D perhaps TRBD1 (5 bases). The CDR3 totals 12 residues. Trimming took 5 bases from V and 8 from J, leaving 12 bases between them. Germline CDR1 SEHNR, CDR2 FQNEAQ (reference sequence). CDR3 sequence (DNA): TGTGCCAGCAGCCCCAGGGTAGGCGGCTACACCTTC. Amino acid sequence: CASSPRVGGYTF. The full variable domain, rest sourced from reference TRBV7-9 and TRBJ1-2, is DTGVSQNPRHKITKRGQNVTFRCDPISEHNRLYWYRQTLGQGPEFLTYFQNEAQLEKSRLLSDRFSAERPKGSFSTLEIQRTEQGDSAMYLCASSPRVGGYTFGSGTRLTVV.

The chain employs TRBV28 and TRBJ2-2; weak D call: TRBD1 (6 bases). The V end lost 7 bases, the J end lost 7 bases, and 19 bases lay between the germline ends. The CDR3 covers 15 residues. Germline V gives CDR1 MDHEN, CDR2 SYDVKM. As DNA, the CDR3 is TGTGCCAGCACCCTCAGATACAGGGAACACGGGGAGCTGTTTTTT. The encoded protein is CASTLRYREHGELFF.

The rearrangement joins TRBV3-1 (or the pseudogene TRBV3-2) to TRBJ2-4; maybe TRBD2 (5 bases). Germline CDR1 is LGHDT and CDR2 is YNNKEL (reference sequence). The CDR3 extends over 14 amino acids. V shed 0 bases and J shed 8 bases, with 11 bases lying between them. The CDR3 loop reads CASSQETGSDIQYF. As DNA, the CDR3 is TGTGCCAGCAGCCAAGAAACGGGGAGTGACATTCAGTACTTC.